This is a list of T cell receptor beta chains from one sample in a study of neoadjuvant anti-PD-1 for oral cavity cancer. Sequenced by immunoSEQ multiplex PCR; TCRdb stores in-frame clones only, minus some. The table records 15,000 or so clones, about 59% of them present only once. This specimen was PBMCs, taken before nivolumab (anti-PD-1) treatment. Receptor source: a person between 40 and 80 years old with oral cavity squamous cell carcinoma. Both conserved end residues are part of each CDR3. The D gene is left open where the match is weak. Rows give clone size only sometimes, using once, few, many, or a class for an expanded clone.

CAIREGSNYGYTF,TGTGCCATCAGGGAGGGAAGTAACTATGGCTACACCTTC,TRBJ1-2,.,TRBV2,.
CASSMSGLAGGLGTDTQYF,TGTGCCAGTAGTATGAGCGGACTAGCGGGAGGGCTCGGCACAGATACGCAGTATTTT,TRBJ2-3,few,TRBV19,TRBD2
CASSLQGSPYEQYF,TGTGCCAGCAGCTTGCAGGGGTCGCCCTACGAGCAGTACTTC,TRBJ2-7,.,TRBV5-4,.
CASSTSKDQPQHF,TGTGCCAGTAGTACCTCGAAGGATCAGCCCCAGCATTTT,TRBJ1-5,.,TRBV19,.
CASSQVTSGQPQHF,TGTGCCAGCAGCCAAGTAACGTCGGGTCAGCCCCAGCATTTT,TRBJ1-5,.,TRBV4-2,.
CAWSYSPGQGFSYNEQFF,TGTGCCTGGAGTTACTCCCCGGGACAGGGATTCTCCTACAATGAGCAGTTCTTC,TRBJ2-1,.,TRBV30,TRBD1
CASSRSLVETQYF,TGTGCCAGCAGCCGGAGCTTAGTCGAGACCCAGTACTTC,TRBJ2-5,.,TRBV7-2,.
CASSGQDRSYNEQFF,TGTGCCAGCAGTGGACAGGACCGCTCCTACAATGAGCAGTTCTTC,TRBJ2-1,.,TRBV2,.
CASSLSSESSYEQYF,TGTGCCAGCAGCCTGTCTAGCGAGAGCTCCTACGAGCAGTACTTC,TRBJ2-7,few,TRBV7-6,.
CASRSSVSSYNEQFF,TGTGCCAGCAGGTCTAGCGTTTCCTCCTACAATGAGCAGTTCTTC,TRBJ2-1,.,TRBV6-5,.